The entry below describes one T cell receptor beta chain. Other DNA sequences in the same sample also yield this CDR3. The data derive from a study of blood T cell repertoires in COVID-19. In the authors' methods: Amplification with reference gene primers provided the estimates of nucleated cell counts. Profiling relied on immunoSEQ multiplex PCR, and the TCRdb table lists in-frame clones only, not all of them. From that table come the V and J calls and clone size; the DNA was used to work out D and trimming. This sample carries about 280,000 clones, around 80% of them seen once, and the ten largest clones take 5%. CDR1 and CDR2 from the germline V gene are SGHTA and FQGTGA. CDR3 length: 14 amino acids. V gave up 4 bases and J gave up 3 bases; unmatched junction bases: 3.

This chain uses TRBV7-3 with TRBJ1-1, with 9 bases lining up with TRBD1. This receptor was obtained from a man aged 35 to 55 who had been exposed to COVID-19. The sequencing input was PBMCs or T cells enriched from blood (not recorded which). CDR3 nucleotides: TGTGCCAGCAGCTCAGGACAGGGGTACACTGAAGCTTTCTTT. Translation: CASSSGQGYTEAFF.